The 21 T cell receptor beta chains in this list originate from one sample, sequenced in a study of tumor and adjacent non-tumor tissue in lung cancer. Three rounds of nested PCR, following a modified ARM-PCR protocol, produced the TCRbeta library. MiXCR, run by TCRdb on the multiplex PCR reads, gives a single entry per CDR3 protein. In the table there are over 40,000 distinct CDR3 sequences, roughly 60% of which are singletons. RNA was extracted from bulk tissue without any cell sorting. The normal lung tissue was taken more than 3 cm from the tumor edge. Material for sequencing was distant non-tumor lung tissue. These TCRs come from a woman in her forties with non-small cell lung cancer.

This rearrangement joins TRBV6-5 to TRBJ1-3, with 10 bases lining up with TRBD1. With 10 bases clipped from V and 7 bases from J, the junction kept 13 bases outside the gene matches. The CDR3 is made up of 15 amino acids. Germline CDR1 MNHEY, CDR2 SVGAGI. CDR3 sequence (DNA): TGTGCCAACAGCAGCGACAGGGGGCGACGGAACACCATATATTTT. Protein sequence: CANSSDRGRRNTIYF.

The CDR3: CATLIPTECPDPQYF. The CDR3 DNA sequence: TGTGCTACCTTAATCCCGACCGAATGCCCGGACCCGCAGTATTTT. The gene calls are TRBV12-3 or TRBV12-4 and TRBJ2-3; D gene ambiguous. The CDR3 has 15 residues.

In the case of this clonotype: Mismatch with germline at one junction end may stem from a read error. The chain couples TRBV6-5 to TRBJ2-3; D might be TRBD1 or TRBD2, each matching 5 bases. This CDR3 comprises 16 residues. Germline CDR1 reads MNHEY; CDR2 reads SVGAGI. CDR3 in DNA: TGTGCTAGCAGCCCTCCCCAGGGCGCGGGCGCAGATACGCAGTATTTT. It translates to CASSPPQGAGADTQYF.

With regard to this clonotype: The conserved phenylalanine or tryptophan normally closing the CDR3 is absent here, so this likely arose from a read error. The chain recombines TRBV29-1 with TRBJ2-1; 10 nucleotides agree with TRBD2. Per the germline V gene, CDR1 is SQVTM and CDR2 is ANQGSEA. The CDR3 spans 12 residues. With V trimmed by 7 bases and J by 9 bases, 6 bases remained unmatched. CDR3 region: CSARLAGGEQFL. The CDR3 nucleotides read TGCAGCGCTAGACTAGCGGGTGGTGAGCAGTTCTTA.

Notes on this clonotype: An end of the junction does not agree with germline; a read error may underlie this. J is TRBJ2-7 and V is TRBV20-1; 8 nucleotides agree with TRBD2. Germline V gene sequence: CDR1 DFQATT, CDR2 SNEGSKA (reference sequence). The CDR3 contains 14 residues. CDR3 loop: CSARFGGAFYGQYF. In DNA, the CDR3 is TGCAGTGCTAGATTCGGGGGGGCGTTCTACGGGCAGTACTTC.

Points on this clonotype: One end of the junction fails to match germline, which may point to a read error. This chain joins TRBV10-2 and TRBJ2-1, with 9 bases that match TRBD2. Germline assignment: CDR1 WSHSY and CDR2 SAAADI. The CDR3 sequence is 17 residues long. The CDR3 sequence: CASSELRTSATYKEQFF. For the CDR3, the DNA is TGCGCCAGCAGTGAGTTAAGGACTAGCGCGACCTACAAAGAGCAGTTCTTC.

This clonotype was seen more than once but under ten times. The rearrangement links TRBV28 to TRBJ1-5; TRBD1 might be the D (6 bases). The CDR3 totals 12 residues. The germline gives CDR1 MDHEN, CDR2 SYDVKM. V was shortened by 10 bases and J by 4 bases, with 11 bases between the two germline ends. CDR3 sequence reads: CATNRVNQPQHF. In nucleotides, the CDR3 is TGTGCCACCAACAGGGTGAATCAGCCCCAGCATTTT.

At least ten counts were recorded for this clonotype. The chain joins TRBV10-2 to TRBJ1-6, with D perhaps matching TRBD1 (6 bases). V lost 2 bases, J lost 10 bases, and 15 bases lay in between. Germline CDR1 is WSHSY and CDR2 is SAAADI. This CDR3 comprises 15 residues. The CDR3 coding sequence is TGCGCCAGCAGTGAGCCTCCCAGGGGCAGGTCACCCCTCCACTTT. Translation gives CASSEPPRGRSPLHF.

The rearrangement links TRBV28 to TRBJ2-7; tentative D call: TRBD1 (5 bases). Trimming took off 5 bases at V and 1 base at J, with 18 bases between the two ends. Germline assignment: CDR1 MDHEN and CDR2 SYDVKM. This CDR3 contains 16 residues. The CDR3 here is CASSLPQGLDSYEQYF. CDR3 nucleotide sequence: TGTGCCAGCAGTCTCCCCCAGGGCCTGGATTCCTACGAGCAGTACTTC.

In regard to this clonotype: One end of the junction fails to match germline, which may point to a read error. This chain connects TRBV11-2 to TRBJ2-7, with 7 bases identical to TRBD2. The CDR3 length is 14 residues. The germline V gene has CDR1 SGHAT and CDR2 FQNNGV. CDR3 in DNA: TGTGTCAGCAGCTTAAAGCGGGGCTCCTACGAGCAGTACTTC. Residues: CVSSLKRGSYEQYF.

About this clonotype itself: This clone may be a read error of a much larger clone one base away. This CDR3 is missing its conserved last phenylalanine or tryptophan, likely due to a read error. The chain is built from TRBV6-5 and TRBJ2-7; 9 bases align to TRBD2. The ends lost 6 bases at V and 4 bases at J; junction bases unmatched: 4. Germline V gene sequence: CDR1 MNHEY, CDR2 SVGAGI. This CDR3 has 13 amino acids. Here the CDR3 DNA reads TGTGCCAGCAGGCTAGCGGGGACATACGAGCAGTACCTC. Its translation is CASRLAGTYEQYL.

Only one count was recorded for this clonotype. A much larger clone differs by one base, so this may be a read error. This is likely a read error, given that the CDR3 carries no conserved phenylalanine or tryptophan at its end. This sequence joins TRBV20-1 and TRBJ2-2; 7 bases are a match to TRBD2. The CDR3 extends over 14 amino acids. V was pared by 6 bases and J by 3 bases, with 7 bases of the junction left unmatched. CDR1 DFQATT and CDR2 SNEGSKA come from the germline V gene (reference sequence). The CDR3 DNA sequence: TGCAGTGCGCGGGGGACTACGGACACCGGGGAGCTGTTTTCT. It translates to CSARGTTDTGELFS.

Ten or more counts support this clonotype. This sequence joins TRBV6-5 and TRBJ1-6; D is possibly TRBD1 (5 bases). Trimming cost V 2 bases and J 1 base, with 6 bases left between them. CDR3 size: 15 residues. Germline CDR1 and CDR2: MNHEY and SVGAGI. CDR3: CASSYQGSYNSPLHF. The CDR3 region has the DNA TGTGCCAGCAGTTACCAGGGTTCCTATAATTCACCCCTCCACTTT.

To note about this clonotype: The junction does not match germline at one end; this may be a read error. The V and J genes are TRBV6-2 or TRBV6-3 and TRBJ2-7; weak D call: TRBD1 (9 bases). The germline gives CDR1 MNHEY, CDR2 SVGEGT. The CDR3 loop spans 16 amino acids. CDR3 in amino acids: CASTDRGGLVGNEQYF. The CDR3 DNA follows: TGTGCCAGCACCGACAGGGGGGGACTAGTGGGAAACGAGCAATACTTC.

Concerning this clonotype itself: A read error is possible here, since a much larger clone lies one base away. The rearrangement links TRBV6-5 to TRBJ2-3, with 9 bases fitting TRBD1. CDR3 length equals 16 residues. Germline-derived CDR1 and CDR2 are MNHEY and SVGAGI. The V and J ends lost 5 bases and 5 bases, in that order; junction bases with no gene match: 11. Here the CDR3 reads CASSGAQGARIDTQYF. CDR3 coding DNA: TGTGCCAGCAGTGGGGCACAGGGGGCACGGATAGATACGCAGTATTTT.

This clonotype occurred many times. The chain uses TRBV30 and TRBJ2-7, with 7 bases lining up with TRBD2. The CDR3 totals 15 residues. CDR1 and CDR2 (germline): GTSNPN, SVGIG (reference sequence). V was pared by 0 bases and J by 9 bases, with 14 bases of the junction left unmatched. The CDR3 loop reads CAWSVGGSDGIRQYF. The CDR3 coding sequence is TGTGCCTGGAGTGTCGGGGGGAGCGACGGGATACGGCAGTACTTC. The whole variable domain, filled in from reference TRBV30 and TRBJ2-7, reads SQTIHQWPATLVQPVGSPLSLECTVEGTSNPNLYWYRQAAGRGLQLLFYSVGIGQISSEVPQNLSASRPQDRQFILSSKKLLLSDSGFYLCAWSVGGSDGIRQYFGPGTRLTVT.

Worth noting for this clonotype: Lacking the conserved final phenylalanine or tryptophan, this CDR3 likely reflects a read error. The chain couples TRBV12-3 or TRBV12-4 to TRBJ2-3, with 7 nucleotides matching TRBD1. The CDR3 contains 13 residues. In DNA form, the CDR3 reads TGTGCAAGCGGTAGGGGGCTCACAGATACGCAGTATTAT. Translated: CASGRGLTDTQYY.

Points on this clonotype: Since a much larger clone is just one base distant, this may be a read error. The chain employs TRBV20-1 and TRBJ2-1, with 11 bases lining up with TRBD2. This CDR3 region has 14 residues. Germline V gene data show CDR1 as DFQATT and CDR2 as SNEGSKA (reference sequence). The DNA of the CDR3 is TGCAGTGCTACAACTAGCGGGAGAAGGAATGATCAGTTCTTC. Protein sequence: CSATTSGRRNDQFF.

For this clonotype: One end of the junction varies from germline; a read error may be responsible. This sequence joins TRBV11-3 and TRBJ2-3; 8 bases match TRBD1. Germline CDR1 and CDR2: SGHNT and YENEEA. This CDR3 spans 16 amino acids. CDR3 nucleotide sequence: TGTGCCAGCAGCCTTCGAACAGGGGGAAGTATAGGTACGCACTATTTT. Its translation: CASSLRTGGSIGTHYF.

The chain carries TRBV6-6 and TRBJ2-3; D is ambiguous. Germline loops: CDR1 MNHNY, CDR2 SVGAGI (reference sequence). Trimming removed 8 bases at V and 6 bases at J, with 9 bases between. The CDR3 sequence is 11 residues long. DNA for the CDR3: TGTGCCAGCTGTGAAGATGATACGCAGTATTTT. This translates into CASCEDDTQYF.

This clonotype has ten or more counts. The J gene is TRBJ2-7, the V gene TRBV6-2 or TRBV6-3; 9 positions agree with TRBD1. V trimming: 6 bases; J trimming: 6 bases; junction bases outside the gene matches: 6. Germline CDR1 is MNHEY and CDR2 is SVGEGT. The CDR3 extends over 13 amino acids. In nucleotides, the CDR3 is TGTGCCAGCAGCGACAGGGGGGCTTCCGAGCAGTACTTC. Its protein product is CASSDRGASEQYF.